Presented here are 21 T cell receptor beta chains from one specimen sequenced in a study of shared clonotypes between healthy human individuals. TCRdb's copy holds only in-frame clones and misses some; the assay was immunoSEQ multiplex PCR. The repertoire holds about 2.1 million clones, roughly 95% seen once, with 1.5% to 2% in the top ten. CD45RO-negative CD8 cells positively selected for CCR7 made up the naive population, which excluded terminally differentiated effector memory CD45RA+ cells. The sequencing input was naive CD8+ T cells from PBMCs. These receptors all come from a man aged 18 to 30 in good health. Some clones in this sample may be carry-over from other donors' samples.

In DNA form, the CDR3 reads TGTGCCAGCAGCCCCAGGGGGAGGTTGACCTATACGCAGTATTTT. Translating it yields CASSPRGRLTYTQYF. The chain joins TRBV7-9 to TRBJ2-3; D is perhaps TRBD1 (7 bases). This CDR3 comprises 15 residues. The germline V gene has CDR1 SEHNR and CDR2 FQNEAQ (reference sequence). V dropped 5 bases and J dropped 7 bases, with 19 bases sitting between them. Full variable domain (remainder filled in from reference TRBV7-9 and TRBJ2-3): DTGVSQNPRHKITKRGQNVTFRCDPISEHNRLYWYRQTLGQGPEFLTYFQNEAQLEKSRLLSDRFSAERPKGSFSTLEIQRTEQGDSAMYLCASSPRGRLTYTQYFGPGTRLTVL.

The chain carries TRBV30 and TRBJ2-2; either TRBD1 or TRBD2 may fit D (5 bases each). V shed 0 bases and J shed 6 bases, with 11 bases lying between them. The CDR3 runs 14 residues. Germline V gene sequence: CDR1 GTSNPN, CDR2 SVGIG (reference sequence). CDR3 loop: CAWSVSGPPGELFF. CDR3 coding DNA: TGTGCCTGGAGTGTATCGGGACCACCCGGGGAGCTGTTTTTT.

The gene calls are TRBV30 and TRBJ1-3, with D tentatively TRBD1 (6 bases). V was clipped by 4 bases and J by 7 bases, with 17 bases between them. This CDR3 contains 14 residues. CDR1 is GTSNPN and CDR2 is SVGIG in the germline V gene (reference sequence). CDR3 region: CAWIGGGSRNTIYF. The DNA of the CDR3 is TGTGCCTGGATCGGGGGGGGCTCGAGGAACACCATATATTTT. The entire variable domain, with the rest obtained from reference TRBV30 and TRBJ1-3, is as follows: SQTIHQWPATLVQPVGSPLSLECTVEGTSNPNLYWYRQAAGRGLQLLFYSVGIGQISSEVPQNLSASRPQDRQFILSSKKLLLSDSGFYLCAWIGGGSRNTIYFGEGSWLTVV.

The chain uses TRBV28 and TRBJ2-4; D remains unclear. Germline loops: CDR1 MDHEN, CDR2 SYDVKM. CDR3 length equals 17 residues. V lost 2 bases to trimming and J lost 0 bases, with 14 bases between them. The CDR3 reads CASSLPEFDLAKNIQYF. The DNA of the CDR3 is TGTGCCAGCAGTTTACCCGAATTCGACCTAGCCAAAAACATTCAGTACTTC.

The rearrangement uses TRBV5-1 and TRBJ2-7; no reliable D call. Germline loops: CDR1 SGHRS, CDR2 YFSETQ. V lost 1 base, J lost 0 bases, and 11 bases lay in between. The CDR3 spans 15 residues. CDR3 coding DNA: TGCGCCAGCAGCTTGTGGGGTCCTAGCTCCTACGAGCAGTACTTC. Protein: CASSLWGPSSYEQYF.

V gene TRBV15 combines with J gene TRBJ2-1; no firm D call. CDR3 size: 13 residues. The V end was cut by 3 bases, the J end by 4 bases, with 7 bases between. The germline V gene encodes CDR1 LNHNV and CDR2 YYDKDF (reference sequence). CDR3 in amino acids: CATSSRSYNEQFF. The CDR3 nucleotides read TGTGCCACCAGCAGTAGGAGTTACAATGAGCAGTTCTTC.

The gene calls are TRBV28 and TRBJ1-1; 7 nucleotides agree with TRBD1. This CDR3 comprises 15 residues. Germline V gene sequence: CDR1 MDHEN, CDR2 SYDVKM. V shed 6 bases, J shed 4 bases, and the junction held 11 bases outside the gene matches. The CDR3 bases are TGTGCCAGCAGCCCACTCTCCGACAGGGTCACTGAAGCTTTCTTT. This codes for CASSPLSDRVTEAFF.

The gene calls are TRBV5-1 and TRBJ2-1; 10 bases align to TRBD2. Germline V lookup: CDR1 SGHRS, CDR2 YFSETQ. V shed 0 bases, J shed 5 bases, and the junction held 11 bases outside the gene matches. The CDR3 is made up of 18 amino acids. As DNA, the CDR3 is TGCGCCAGCAGCTTGGTCGCTAGCGGGAGAATCATCGACAATGAGCAGTTCTTC. Residues: CASSLVASGRIIDNEQFF.

The chain recombines TRBV5-4 with TRBJ2-7; maybe TRBD1 (5 bases). The length of the CDR3 is 15 residues. Trimming removed 0 bases at V and 5 bases at J, with 15 bases between. Germline values: CDR1 SGHNT, CDR2 YYREEE (reference sequence). This CDR3 reads CASSLADQGRDEQYF. Here the CDR3 DNA reads TGTGCCAGCAGCTTGGCCGACCAGGGCAGGGACGAGCAGTACTTC.

V and J are TRBV30 and TRBJ1-1; 7 positions match TRBD1. CDR3 length: 17 residues. V trimming: 0 bases; J trimming: 1 base; junction bases outside the gene matches: 11. Germline V lookup: CDR1 GTSNPN, CDR2 SVGIG (reference sequence). CDR3 coding DNA: TGTGCCTGGAGTGTCCGGGACAGAACCTTTTGGAACACTGAAGCTTTCTTT. It yields the protein CAWSVRDRTFWNTEAFF.

The V gene is TRBV9, the J gene TRBJ2-3, with 9 bases identical to TRBD2. Germline V gene sequence: CDR1 SGDLS, CDR2 YYNGEE. This CDR3 region has 16 residues. The junction had 8 bases not matched to a gene; V was cut back by 3 bases and J by 3 bases. As DNA, the CDR3 is TGTGCCAGCAGCGAGTCAGCGGGAGGATTGACAGATACGCAGTATTTT. Protein product: CASSESAGGLTDTQYF. Together with reference TRBV9 and TRBJ2-3, the CDR3 gives the full variable domain: DSGVTQTPKHLITATGQRVTLRCSPRSGDLSVYWYQQSLDQGLQFLIQYYNGEERAKGNILERFSAQQFPDLHSELNLSSLELGDSALYFCASSESAGGLTDTQYFGPGTRLTVL.

The chain links TRBV19 to TRBJ1-1; TRBD1 is a possible D gene (6 bases). The ends were cut back, 5 bases at V and 1 base at J, with 14 bases in the middle. Germline V CDR1 and CDR2: LNHDA, SQIVND (reference sequence). This CDR3 has 15 amino acids. Here the CDR3 DNA reads TGTGCCAGTAGTCTTGTACCGGGACAGAACACTGAAGCTTTCTTT. This sequence encodes CASSLVPGQNTEAFF.

V usage is TRBV9 and J usage is TRBJ2-7; TRBD1 might be the D (5 bases). The CDR3 length is 14 residues. Germline CDR1 is SGDLS and CDR2 is YYNGEE. The V end lost 0 bases, the J end lost 1 base, and 8 bases lay between the germline ends. The CDR3: CASSVVDTSYEQYF. In nucleotides, the CDR3 is TGTGCCAGCAGCGTAGTGGACACATCCTACGAGCAGTACTTC.

The chain has TRBV11-3 and TRBJ2-5; perhaps D is TRBD1 or TRBD2 (5 bases each). The CDR3 consists of 14 residues. Trimming left V 5 bases short and J 1 base short, with 11 bases between. Germline V gives CDR1 SGHNT, CDR2 YENEEA. CDR3 amino acids: CASSRTGTQETQYF. The CDR3 DNA is TGTGCCAGCAGCCGGACCGGGACCCAAGAGACCCAGTACTTC.

In this sample, this clone turned up once. V is TRBV15 and J is TRBJ2-1; 7 bases line up with TRBD2. The germline gives CDR1 LNHNV, CDR2 YYDKDF (reference sequence). CDR3 length: 14 residues. Trimming removed 3 bases from V and 7 bases from J; junction bases left unmatched: 6. CDR3 nucleotide sequence: TGTGCCACCAGCAGTTCGGGAGGTGGAAATGAGCAGTTCTTC. It is translated as CATSSSGGGNEQFF.

This clone showed up just a few times. The same CDR3 can be traced to other DNA sequences in this sample. The V and J genes are TRBV15 and TRBJ1-1; D is undetermined. The germline V and J ends were trimmed by 0 bases and 1 base, with 6 bases remaining between them. The CDR3 is made up of 14 amino acids. Germline V gene sequence: CDR1 LNHNV, CDR2 YYDKDF (reference sequence). CDR3: CATSRDRANTEAFF. The CDR3 DNA reads TGTGCCACCAGCAGAGATCGGGCGAACACTGAAGCTTTCTTT.

The rearrangement links TRBV5-6 to TRBJ2-7; D possibly corresponds to TRBD2 (6 bases). From germline, CDR1 is SGHDT and CDR2 YYEEEE. V was pared by 3 bases and J by 4 bases, with 14 bases between. The CDR3 loop spans 14 amino acids. In DNA form, the CDR3 reads TGTGCCAGCAGCTACGTATTAGCGGTATACGAGCAGTACTTC. Amino acids: CASSYVLAVYEQYF. The full variable domain, rest sourced from reference TRBV5-6 and TRBJ2-7, is DAGVTQSPTHLIKTRGQQVTLRCSPKSGHDTVSWYQQALGQGPQFIFQYYEEEERQRGNFPDRFSGHQFPNYSSELNVNALLLGDSALYLCASSYVLAVYEQYFGPGTRLTVT.

The J gene is TRBJ2-7, the V gene TRBV7-9, with 11 bases lining up with TRBD2. V was pared by 3 bases and J by 3 bases, with 7 bases of the junction left unmatched. In germline, CDR1 is SEHNR, CDR2 FQNEAQ (reference sequence). The CDR3 is made up of 16 amino acids. Here the CDR3 reads CASSFPYGTSGYEQYF. The CDR3 DNA is TGTGCCAGCAGCTTTCCCTACGGGACTAGCGGCTACGAGCAGTACTTC.

The V and J genes are TRBV5-4 and TRBJ1-5; the D gene is possibly TRBD1 (6 bases). V was trimmed by 2 bases and J by 7 bases, leaving 16 bases between them. CDR1 is SGHNT, CDR2 YYREEE, per germline (reference sequence). The CDR3 contains 15 residues. The CDR3 sequence: CASSFIPGGWQPQHF. In nucleotides, the CDR3 is TGTGCCAGCAGCTTTATTCCGGGGGGCTGGCAGCCCCAGCATTTT.

In regard to this clone: Other nucleotide sequences in the sample specify the same CDR3. V usage is TRBV6-1 and J usage is TRBJ2-7; no clear D. Between the trimmed V and J ends, which lost 0 bases and 3 bases, there was a span of 6 bases. The length of the CDR3 is 13 residues. Germline V gene lookup returns CDR1 MNHNS and CDR2 SASEGT. The CDR3 is CASSEALNYEQYF. Written as DNA, the CDR3 is TGTGCCAGCAGTGAAGCGCTTAACTACGAGCAGTACTTC.

The rearrangement links TRBV2 to TRBJ2-2; 7 nucleotides align to TRBD2. Per germline, CDR1 SNHLY and CDR2 FYNNEI. This CDR3 contains 14 residues. V was pared by 6 bases and J by 3 bases, with 4 bases of the junction left unmatched. CDR3 residues: CASRGGPHTGELFF. In nucleotides, the CDR3 is TGTGCCAGCAGGGGAGGGCCTCACACCGGGGAGCTGTTTTTT.